The present TCR beta chain was sequenced within a study of lymphopenia after photon versus proton radiotherapy. Findings of the study overall: Oligoclonal CD8+ Temra expansion after nadir drove photon patients' diversity drop. A bigger post-nadir fall in TCR diversity correlated inversely with survival time in deceased patients. Survival link was tested only in deceased patients; proton benefit remains a possibility. Under photons, naive T cells and diversity fell while effector/memory populations rose.

Worth noting for this clone: Antigen: not known.

Trimming stripped 5 bases from V and 2 bases from J, with 13 bases between. Germline CDR1 is SGHVS and CDR2 is FQNEAQ. The CDR3 is made up of 14 amino acids. Libraries were prepared by immunoSEQ multiplex PCR; TCRdb keeps only in-frame clonotypes and omits some of them. The sample consists of 35,000 to 40,000 clones, about 85% of them appearing once. The TCR sequence derives from a man aged 50-60 years with gastric cancer. This chain connects TRBV7-8 to TRBJ2-7, with unresolved D. This sample comprised peripheral blood, obtained from a patient treated with photon-based radiotherapy. CDR3 residues: CASSAKRSTYEQYF. Written as DNA, the CDR3 is TGTGCCAGCAGCGCAAAGAGGAGTACCTACGAGCAGTACTTC. Filled out from reference TRBV7-8 and TRBJ2-7, the complete variable domain reads GAGVSQSPRYKVAKRGQDVALRCDPISGHVSLFWYQQALGQGPEFLTYFQNEAQLDKSGLPSDRFFAERPEGSVSTLKIQRTQQEDSAVYLCASSAKRSTYEQYFGPGTRLTVT.